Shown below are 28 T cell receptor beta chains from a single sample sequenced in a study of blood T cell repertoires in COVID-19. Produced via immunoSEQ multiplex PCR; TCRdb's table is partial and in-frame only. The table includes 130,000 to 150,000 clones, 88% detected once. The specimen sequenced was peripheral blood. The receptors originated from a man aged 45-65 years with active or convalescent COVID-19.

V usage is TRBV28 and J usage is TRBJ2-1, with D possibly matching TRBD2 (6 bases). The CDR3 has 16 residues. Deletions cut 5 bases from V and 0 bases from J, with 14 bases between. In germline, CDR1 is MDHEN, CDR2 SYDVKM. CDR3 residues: CASSPPGLNSYNEQFF. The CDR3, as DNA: TGTGCCAGCAGTCCCCCGGGACTTAACTCCTACAATGAGCAGTTCTTC.

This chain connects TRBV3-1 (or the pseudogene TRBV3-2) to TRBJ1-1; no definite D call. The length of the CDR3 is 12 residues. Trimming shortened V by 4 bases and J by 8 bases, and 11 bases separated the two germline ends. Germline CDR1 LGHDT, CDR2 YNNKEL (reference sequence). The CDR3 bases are TGTGCCAGCAGCCCTCCAATGGGCGAAGCTTTCTTT. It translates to CASSPPMGEAFF.

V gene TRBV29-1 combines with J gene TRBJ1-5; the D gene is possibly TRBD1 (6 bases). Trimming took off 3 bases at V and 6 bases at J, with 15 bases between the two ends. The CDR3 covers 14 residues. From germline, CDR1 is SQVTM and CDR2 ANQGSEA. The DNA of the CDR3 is TGCAGCGTTGAGGTCACAGGGCACGGTCAGCCCCAGCATTTT. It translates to CSVEVTGHGQPQHF.

CDR3 nucleotides: TGTGCCAGCAGTTTAAATGGCTCCCCCCAGCAGTACTTC. This translates into CASSLNGSPQQYF. The chain employs TRBV12-3 or TRBV12-4 and TRBJ2-7; D is ambiguous. The V gene lost 2 bases and the J gene lost 8 bases, with 13 bases spanning the gap. The CDR3 length is 13 residues.

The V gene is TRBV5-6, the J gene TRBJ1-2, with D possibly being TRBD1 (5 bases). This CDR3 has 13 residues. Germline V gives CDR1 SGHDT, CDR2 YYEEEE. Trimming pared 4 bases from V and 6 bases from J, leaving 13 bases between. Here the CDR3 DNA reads TGTGCCAGCAGCAAGCAGGGAATTAATGGCTACACCTTC. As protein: CASSKQGINGYTF.

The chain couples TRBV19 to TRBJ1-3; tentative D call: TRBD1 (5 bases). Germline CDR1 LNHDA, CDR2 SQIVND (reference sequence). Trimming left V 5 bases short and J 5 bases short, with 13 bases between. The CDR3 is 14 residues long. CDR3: CASSGTPRRNTIYF. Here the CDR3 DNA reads TGTGCCAGTAGTGGGACTCCGCGGCGAAACACCATATATTTT.

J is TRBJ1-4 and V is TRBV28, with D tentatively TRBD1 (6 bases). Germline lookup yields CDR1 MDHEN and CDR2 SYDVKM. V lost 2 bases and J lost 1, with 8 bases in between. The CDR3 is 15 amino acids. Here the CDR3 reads CASSLPGQTNEKLFF. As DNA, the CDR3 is TGTGCCAGCAGTTTACCGGGACAAACTAATGAAAAACTGTTTTTT.

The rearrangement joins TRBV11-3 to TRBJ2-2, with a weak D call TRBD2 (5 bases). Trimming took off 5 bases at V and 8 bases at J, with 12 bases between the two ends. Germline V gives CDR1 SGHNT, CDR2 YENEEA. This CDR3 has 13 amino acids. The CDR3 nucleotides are TGTGCCAGCAGCCTCCGTCGCGGGGGGGAGCTGTTTTTT. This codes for CASSLRRGGELFF.

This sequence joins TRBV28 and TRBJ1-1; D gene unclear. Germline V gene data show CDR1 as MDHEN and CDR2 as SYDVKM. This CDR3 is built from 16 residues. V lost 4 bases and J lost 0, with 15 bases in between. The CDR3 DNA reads TGTGCCAGCAGTTCTCCTGCGGCAGCCATGAACACTGAAGCTTTCTTT. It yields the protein CASSSPAAAMNTEAFF.

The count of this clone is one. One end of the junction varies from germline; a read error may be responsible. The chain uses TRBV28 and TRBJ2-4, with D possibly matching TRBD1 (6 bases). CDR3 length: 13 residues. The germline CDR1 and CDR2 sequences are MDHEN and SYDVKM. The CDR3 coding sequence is TGTGCCAGCCGTTTAAGGGGGAAAAACATTCAGTACTTC. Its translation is CASRLRGKNIQYF.

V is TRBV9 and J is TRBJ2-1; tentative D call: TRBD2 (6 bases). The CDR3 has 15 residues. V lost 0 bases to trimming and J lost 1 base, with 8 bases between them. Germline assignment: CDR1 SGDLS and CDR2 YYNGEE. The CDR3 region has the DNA TGTGCCAGCAGCGTAGCGGGGGTTTCCTACAATGAGCAGTTCTTC. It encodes CASSVAGVSYNEQFF.

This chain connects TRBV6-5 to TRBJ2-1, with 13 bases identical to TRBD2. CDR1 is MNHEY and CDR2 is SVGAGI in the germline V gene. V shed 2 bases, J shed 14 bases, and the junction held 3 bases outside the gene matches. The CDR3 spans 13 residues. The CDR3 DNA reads TGTGCCAGCAGTTACCCCGGACTAGCGGGAGAGTTCTTC. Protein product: CASSYPGLAGEFF.

The CDR3 region has the DNA TGTGCCAGCAGCCAAGATTTTTTCGTCTCCGAGAGTTCAGATACGCAGTATTTT. It translates to CASSQDFFVSESSDTQYF. This rearrangement joins TRBV3-1 (or the pseudogene TRBV3-2) to TRBJ2-3; D uncertain. Germline values: CDR1 LGHDT, CDR2 YNNKEL (reference sequence). V lost 0 bases and J lost 4, with 20 bases in between. The CDR3 is 18 residues long.

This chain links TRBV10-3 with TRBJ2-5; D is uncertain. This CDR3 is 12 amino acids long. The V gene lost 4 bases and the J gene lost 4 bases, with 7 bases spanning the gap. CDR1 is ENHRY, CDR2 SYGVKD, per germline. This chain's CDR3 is CAISATAETQYF. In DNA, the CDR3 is TGTGCCATCAGTGCCACAGCAGAGACCCAGTACTTC.

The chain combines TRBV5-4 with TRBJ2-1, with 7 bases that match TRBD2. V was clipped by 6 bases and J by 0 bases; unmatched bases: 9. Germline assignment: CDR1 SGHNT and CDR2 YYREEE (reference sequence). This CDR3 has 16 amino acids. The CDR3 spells CASTPLAGSSYNEQFF. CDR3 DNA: TGTGCCAGCACGCCCTTAGCGGGTAGCTCCTACAATGAGCAGTTCTTC.

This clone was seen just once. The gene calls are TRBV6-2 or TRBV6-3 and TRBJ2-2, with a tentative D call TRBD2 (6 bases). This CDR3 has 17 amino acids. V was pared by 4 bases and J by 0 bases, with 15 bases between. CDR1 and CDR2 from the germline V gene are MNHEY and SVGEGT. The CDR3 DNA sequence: TGTGCCAGCAGTTCCCATACGGGAGCGACGAACACCGGGGAGCTGTTTTTT. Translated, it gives CASSSHTGATNTGELFF.

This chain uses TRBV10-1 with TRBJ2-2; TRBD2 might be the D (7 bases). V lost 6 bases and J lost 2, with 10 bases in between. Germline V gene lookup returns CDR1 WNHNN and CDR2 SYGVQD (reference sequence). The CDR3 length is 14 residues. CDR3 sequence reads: CASSGGRNTGELFF. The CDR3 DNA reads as TGCGCCAGCAGCGGGGGGCGAAACACCGGGGAGCTGTTTTTT.

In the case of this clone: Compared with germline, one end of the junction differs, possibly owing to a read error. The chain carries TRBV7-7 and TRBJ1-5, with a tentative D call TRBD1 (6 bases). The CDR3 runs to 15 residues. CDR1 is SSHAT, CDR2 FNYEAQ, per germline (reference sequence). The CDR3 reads CASSEQGDRNQPQHF. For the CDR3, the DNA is TGTGCTAGCAGCGAACAGGGCGATCGGAATCAGCCCCAGCATTTT.

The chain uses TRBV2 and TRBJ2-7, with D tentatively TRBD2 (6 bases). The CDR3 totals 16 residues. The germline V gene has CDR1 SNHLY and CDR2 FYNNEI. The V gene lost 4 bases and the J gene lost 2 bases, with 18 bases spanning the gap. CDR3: CASSARRAGITYEQYF. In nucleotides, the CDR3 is TGTGCCAGCAGTGCCCGTCGAGCGGGTATCACCTACGAGCAGTACTTC.

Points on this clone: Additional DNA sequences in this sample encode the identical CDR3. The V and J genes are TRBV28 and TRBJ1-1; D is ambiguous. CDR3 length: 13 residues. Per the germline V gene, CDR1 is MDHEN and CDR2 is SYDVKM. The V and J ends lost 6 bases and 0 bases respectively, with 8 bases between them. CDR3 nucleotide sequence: TGTGCCAGCAGCCTGGCTGTGAACACTGAAGCTTTCTTT. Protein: CASSLAVNTEAFF. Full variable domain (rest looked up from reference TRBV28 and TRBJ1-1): DVKVTQSSRYLVKRTGEKVFLECVQDMDHENMFWYRQDPGLGLRLIYFSYDVKMKEKGDIPEGYSVSREKKERFSLILESASTNQTSMYLCASSLAVNTEAFFGQGTRLTVV.

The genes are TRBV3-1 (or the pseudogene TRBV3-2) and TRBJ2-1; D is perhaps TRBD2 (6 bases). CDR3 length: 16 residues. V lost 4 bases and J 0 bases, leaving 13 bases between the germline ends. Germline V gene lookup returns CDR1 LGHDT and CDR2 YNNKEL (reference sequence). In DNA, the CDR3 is TGTGCCAGCAGCCTATTGGGGGGAAGCTCCTACAATGAGCAGTTCTTC. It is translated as CASSLLGGSSYNEQFF.

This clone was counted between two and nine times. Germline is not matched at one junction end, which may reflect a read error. CDR3 sequence (DNA): TGTGCCAGCAGCCTAGCGGGAGCGGGCGGGGAGCTGTTTTTT. Translating it yields CASSLAGAGGELFF. The chain uses TRBV7-9 and TRBJ2-2, with 10 bases that match TRBD2. The CDR3 runs to 14 residues. Germline CDR1 is SEHNR and CDR2 is FQNEAQ (reference sequence).

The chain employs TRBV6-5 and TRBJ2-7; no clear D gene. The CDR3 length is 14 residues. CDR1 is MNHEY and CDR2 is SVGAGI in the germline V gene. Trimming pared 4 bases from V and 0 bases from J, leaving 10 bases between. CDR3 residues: CASSSRLGSYEQYF. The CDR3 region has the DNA TGTGCCAGCAGTTCTAGATTAGGCTCCTACGAGCAGTACTTC.

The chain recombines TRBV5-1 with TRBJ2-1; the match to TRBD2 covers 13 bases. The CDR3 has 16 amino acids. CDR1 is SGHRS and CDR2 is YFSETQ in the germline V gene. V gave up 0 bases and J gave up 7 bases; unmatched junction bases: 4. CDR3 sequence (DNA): TGCGCCAGCAGCTTGGATCGACTAGCGGGAGGAAATGAGCAGTTCTTC. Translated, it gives CASSLDRLAGGNEQFF.

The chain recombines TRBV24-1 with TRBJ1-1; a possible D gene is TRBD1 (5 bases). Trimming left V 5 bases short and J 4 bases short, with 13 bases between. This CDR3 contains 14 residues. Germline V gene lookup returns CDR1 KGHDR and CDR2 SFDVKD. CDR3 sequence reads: CATSGGGVATEAFF. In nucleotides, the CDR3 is TGTGCCACCAGTGGAGGAGGGGTGGCCACTGAAGCTTTCTTT.

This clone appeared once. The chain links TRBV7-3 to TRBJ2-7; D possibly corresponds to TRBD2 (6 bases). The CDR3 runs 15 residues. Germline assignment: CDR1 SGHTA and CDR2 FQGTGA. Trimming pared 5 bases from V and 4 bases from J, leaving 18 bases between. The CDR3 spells CASSPLGGEGYEQYF. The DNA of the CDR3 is TGTGCCAGCAGCCCCCTGGGGGGAGAGGGATACGAGCAGTACTTC.

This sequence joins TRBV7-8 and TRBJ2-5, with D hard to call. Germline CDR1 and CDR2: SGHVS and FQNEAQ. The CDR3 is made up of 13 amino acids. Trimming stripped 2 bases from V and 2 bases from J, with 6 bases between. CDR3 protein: CASSLTHQETQYF. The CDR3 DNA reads TGTGCCAGCAGCTTAACACATCAAGAGACCCAGTACTTC. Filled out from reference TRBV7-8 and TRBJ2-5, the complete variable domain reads GAGVSQSPRYKVAKRGQDVALRCDPISGHVSLFWYQQALGQGPEFLTYFQNEAQLDKSGLPSDRFFAERPEGSVSTLKIQRTQQEDSAVYLCASSLTHQETQYFGPGTRLLVL.

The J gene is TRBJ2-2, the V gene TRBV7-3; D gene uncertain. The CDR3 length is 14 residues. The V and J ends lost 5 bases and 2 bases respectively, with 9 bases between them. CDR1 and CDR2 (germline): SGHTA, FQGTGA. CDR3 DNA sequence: TGTGCCAGCAGCCTTCTACCTAACACCGGGGAGCTGTTTTTT. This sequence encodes CASSLLPNTGELFF. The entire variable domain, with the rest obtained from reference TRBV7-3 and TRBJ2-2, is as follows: GAGVSQTPSNKVTEKGKYVELRCDPISGHTALYWYRQSLGQGPEFLIYFQGTGAADDSGLPNDRFFAVRPEGSVSTLKIQRTERGDSAVYLCASSLLPNTGELFFGEGSRLTVL.